A selection of T cell receptor beta chains follows, all from one sample in a study of technical replicates of blood from several donors. The repertoire was sequenced with immunoSEQ multiplex PCR; TCRdb's copy has only in-frame clones and lacks some. The data show approximately 90,000 clones, with approximately 95% seen just once and roughly 0.28% held by the top ten. Sequenced sample: T cells isolated from PBMCs. The receptor set was obtained from a human donor in good health. The CDR3 runs from the conserved cysteine through the conserved F or W. A D gene is named only where the DNA matches it firmly. Some rows have no size entry. The others give once, few or many, or a class for an expanded clone.

abundance: once; d_gene: .; v_gene: TRBV28; j_gene: TRBJ2-7; CDR3nt: TGTGCCAGCAGTTCCCCCGGGTCTACCCCCTACGAGCAGTACTTC; CDR3aa: CASSSPGSTPYEQYF
abundance: .; d_gene: TRBD2; v_gene: TRBV7-6; j_gene: TRBJ2-1; CDR3nt: TGTGCCAGCAGCTTAGTAGATAGCGGGAGTATCCCCTACAATGAGCAGTTCTTC; CDR3aa: CASSLVDSGSIPYNEQFF
abundance: .; d_gene: TRBD2; v_gene: TRBV5-5; j_gene: TRBJ2-7; CDR3nt: TGTGCCAGCAGCCCCTTATGGGGGGGATCCTACGAGCAGTACTTC; CDR3aa: CASSPLWGGSYEQYF
abundance: .; d_gene: .; v_gene: TRBV5-1; j_gene: TRBJ2-5; CDR3nt: TGCGCCAGCAGCTTGTGGGGGGGGCGAGAGACCCAGTACTTC; CDR3aa: CASSLWGGRETQYF
abundance: .; d_gene: TRBD1; v_gene: TRBV29-1; j_gene: TRBJ2-7; CDR3nt: TGCAGCGTTGAAGGATGGGACAGGGACGGCTACGAGCAGTACTTC; CDR3aa: CSVEGWDRDGYEQYF
abundance: .; d_gene: .; v_gene: TRBV4-1; j_gene: TRBJ1-2; CDR3nt: TGCGCCAGCAGCCTCGAGCAGGTGGGGGGGGGCTATGGCTACACCTTC; CDR3aa: CASSLEQVGGGYGYTF
abundance: .; d_gene: .; v_gene: TRBV15; j_gene: TRBJ1-4; CDR3nt: TGTGCCACCAGCTTCCCCGGGGCAGGGGTTGAAAACCTGTTTTTT; CDR3aa: CATSFPGAGVENLFF
abundance: .; d_gene: TRBD1; v_gene: TRBV28; j_gene: TRBJ2-2; CDR3nt: TGTGCCAGCAGCGACCAGGGAAGGGGGCTTGACGGGGAGCTGTTTTTT; CDR3aa: CASSDQGRGLDGELFF
abundance: .; d_gene: TRBD2; v_gene: TRBV5-1; j_gene: TRBJ2-3; CDR3nt: TGCGCCAGCAGCTTCCCGACTAGCGGGGGGGCCATATTGACAGATACGCAGTATTTT; CDR3aa: CASSFPTSGGAILTDTQYF
abundance: .; d_gene: TRBD1; v_gene: TRBV18; j_gene: TRBJ2-2; CDR3nt: TGTGCCACCTCGACAGGGGAGAGGACCGGGGAGCTGTTTTTT; CDR3aa: CATSTGERTGELFF
abundance: .; d_gene: TRBD2; v_gene: TRBV15; j_gene: TRBJ2-7; CDR3nt: TGTGCCACCAGCGAAAGACTAGCGGGTTCCTACGAGCAGTACTTC; CDR3aa: CATSERLAGSYEQYF
abundance: .; d_gene: .; v_gene: TRBV30; j_gene: TRBJ2-7; CDR3nt: TGTGCCTGGAGTGTAGGTTTCGGGACATCCTACGAGCAGTACTTC; CDR3aa: CAWSVGFGTSYEQYF
abundance: .; d_gene: .; v_gene: TRBV21-1; j_gene: TRBJ1-3; CDR3nt: TGTGCCAGCAGCAAAGTGCACAGGGGGTACTCTGGAAACACCATATATTTT; CDR3aa: CASSKVHRGYSGNTIYF
abundance: .; d_gene: TRBD1; v_gene: TRBV11-2; j_gene: TRBJ2-7; CDR3nt: TGTGCCAGCAGCTTAGCCCCGGGACAGGGCTACGAGCAGTACTTC; CDR3aa: CASSLAPGQGYEQYF
abundance: .; d_gene: TRBD1; v_gene: TRBV13; j_gene: TRBJ2-7; CDR3nt: TGTGCCAGCAGATCGAACAGGGGCGAGCAGTACTTC; CDR3aa: CASRSNRGEQYF
abundance: .; d_gene: TRBD2; v_gene: TRBV7-2; j_gene: TRBJ2-3; CDR3nt: TGTGCCAGCAGCCCCGGACTAGTAGGGGATACGCAGTATTTT; CDR3aa: CASSPGLVGDTQYF
abundance: .; d_gene: TRBD1; v_gene: TRBV4-1; j_gene: TRBJ1-6; CDR3nt: TGCGCCAGCAGCCTCCCGACAGGGAACTATAATTCACCCCTCCACTTT; CDR3aa: CASSLPTGNYNSPLHF
abundance: .; d_gene: .; v_gene: TRBV28; j_gene: TRBJ1-2; CDR3nt: TGTGCCAGCAGTACTCAGACAGAACCTTCGGGCTACACCTTC; CDR3aa: CASSTQTEPSGYTF
abundance: .; d_gene: .; v_gene: TRBV6-6; j_gene: TRBJ2-3; CDR3nt: TGTGCCAGCAGTTATCGGAGGGCCCGCACAGATACGCAGTATTTT; CDR3aa: CASSYRRARTDTQYF
abundance: once; d_gene: .; v_gene: TRBV13; j_gene: TRBJ1-2; CDR3nt: TGTGCCAGCAGCTTATCTGGGGCCAGTGGCTACACCTTC; CDR3aa: CASSLSGASGYTF
abundance: .; d_gene: TRBD1; v_gene: TRBV10-3; j_gene: TRBJ2-2; CDR3nt: TGTGCCATCAGTGGACAGGGTAGAACCGGGGAGCTGTTTTTT; CDR3aa: CAISGQGRTGELFF
abundance: .; d_gene: .; v_gene: TRBV4-1; j_gene: TRBJ1-3; CDR3nt: TGCGCCAGCAGCCAAGATGCTCGGGGGGTCGGAAACACCATATATTTT; CDR3aa: CASSQDARGVGNTIYF
abundance: .; d_gene: .; v_gene: TRBV4-1; j_gene: TRBJ2-1; CDR3nt: TGCGCCAGCAGCCAACGGGAAAGGGGGGGCCGGAACAATGAGCAGTTCTTC; CDR3aa: CASSQRERGGRNNEQFF
abundance: .; d_gene: TRBD2; v_gene: TRBV27; j_gene: TRBJ2-7; CDR3nt: TGTGCCAGCAGATCGCTAGCGGGAGTGTCAGACGAGCAGTACTTC; CDR3aa: CASRSLAGVSDEQYF
abundance: .; d_gene: .; v_gene: TRBV11-3; j_gene: TRBJ2-7; CDR3nt: TGTGCCAGCAGCCAGGTGGTGGGGGCGTACGAGCAGTACTTC; CDR3aa: CASSQVVGAYEQYF
abundance: .; d_gene: TRBD1; v_gene: TRBV30; j_gene: TRBJ2-7; CDR3nt: TGTGCCTGGAAGGGACAGACGAACTACGAGCAGTACTTC; CDR3aa: CAWKGQTNYEQYF